This T cell receptor (beta chain) was identified during a study of blood T cell repertoires in COVID-19. Across the study: Researchers got acute and convalescent COVID-19 samples from the United States, Italy and Spain. T cells, B-cell-depleted T cells, or PBMCs supplied cDNA or gDNA.

Original analysis: Scientists estimated how many nucleated cells there were by amplifying reference gene primers. Sequenced by immunoSEQ multiplex PCR; TCRdb stores in-frame clones only, minus some. D and trimming come from the DNA, and the V and J calls and clone size come from that table. The data hold over 150,000 clones, with 86% observed a single time. Trimming stripped 1 base from V and 3 bases from J, with 13 bases between. This CDR3 comprises 15 residues. Germline V CDR1 and CDR2: LNHDA, SQIVND (reference sequence). The TCR comes from a man aged 50-60 years with active or convalescent COVID-19. The genes are TRBV19 and TRBJ2-7; D is perhaps TRBD1 (5 bases). Sequencing input: peripheral blood. In nucleotides, the CDR3 is TGTGCCAGTAGTATAGGACAGCACATTTACTACGAGCAGTACTTC. It is translated as CASSIGQHIYYEQYF.